A single sample is the source of the 31 T cell receptor beta chains below, sequenced in a study of blood T cell repertoires in COVID-19 (dated by TCRdb to between 2020 and 2021). Libraries were made using the immunoSEQ multiplex PCR assay. What TCRdb holds here is the immuneACCESS table cut down to in-frame rearrangements. Part of the clones is not present; checked against another copy, under half of the missing clones reflect an unresolved V gene, and the others are unexplained. The sample profile shows roughly 370,000 clones; around nine tenths of them were found once. The ten largest clones capture 10% of the sample. Sample: PBMCs or T cells enriched from blood (not recorded which). The receptors were sampled from a woman between 45 and 65 years old who had recovered from COVID-19.

J is TRBJ1-5 and V is TRBV5-8, with D perhaps TRBD1 (5 bases). V was shortened by 3 bases and J by 3 bases, with 13 bases between the two germline ends. The germline CDR1 and CDR2 sequences are SGHTS and YDEGEE. CDR3 length: 15 amino acids. The CDR3 DNA is TGTGCCAGCAGCTCGGGCAGGACATTCAATCAGCCCCAGCATTTT. It yields the protein CASSSGRTFNQPQHF.

The chain's CDR3 is CASSLSPGGGGETQYF. CDR3 nucleotides: TGCGCCAGCAGCTTATCCCCCGGGGGGGGAGGAGAGACCCAGTACTTC. J is TRBJ2-5 and V is TRBV5-1, with 8 bases matching TRBD2. From germline, CDR1 is SGHRS and CDR2 YFSETQ. The CDR3 totals 16 residues. V dropped 2 bases and J dropped 4; count of bases not matched to a gene: 10.

The chain recombines TRBV27 with TRBJ2-5; TRBD1 aligns across 7 bases. Germline V gene lookup returns CDR1 MNHEY and CDR2 SMNVEV (reference sequence). The V segment lost 5 bases and the J segment 1 base; nucleotides outside the gene matches: 4. The CDR3 sequence is 14 residues long. The DNA for the CDR3 is TGTGCCAGCAGTAACTGGGACAGCCAAGAGACCCAGTACTTC. This sequence encodes CASSNWDSQETQYF.

CDR3 nucleotide sequence: TGTGCCAGCAGTTTCTACCGGGGACAGGGGGGAACCGGTACGCAGTATTTT. Encoded protein: CASSFYRGQGGTGTQYF. This chain links TRBV28 with TRBJ2-3; the match to TRBD1 covers 11 bases. Germline-derived CDR1 and CDR2 are MDHEN and SYDVKM. There are 17 residues in the CDR3. The V gene end was trimmed by 3 bases and the J gene end by 8 bases; junction bases not matched to a gene: 13.

This rearrangement joins TRBV11-2 to TRBJ1-2; TRBD1 is a possible D gene (5 bases). Germline lookup yields CDR1 SGHAT and CDR2 FQNNGV. The CDR3 runs 14 residues. Trimming removed 1 base from V and 7 bases from J, with 13 bases in between. Written as DNA, the CDR3 is TGTGCCAGCAGCTTAGGGGGATCTCAGGGTGGCTACACCTTC. The encoded protein is CASSLGGSQGGYTF.

The chain joins TRBV10-3 to TRBJ1-5; possible D gene TRBD1, 5 bases. With 0 bases removed from V and 7 bases from J, the gap between germline ends came to 10 bases. This CDR3 has 14 amino acids. Germline loops: CDR1 ENHRY, CDR2 SYGVKD. The CDR3 sequence is CAISESGRTQPQHF. The CDR3 DNA follows: TGTGCCATCAGTGAGTCGGGAAGGACACAGCCCCAGCATTTT.

V gene TRBV28 combines with J gene TRBJ1-1; no firm D call. There are 13 residues in the CDR3. Trimming shortened V by 3 bases and J by 0 bases, and 5 bases separated the two germline ends. Germline V gene data show CDR1 as MDHEN and CDR2 as SYDVKM. For the CDR3, the DNA is TGTGCCAGCAGTTTTTCTATGAACACTGAAGCTTTCTTT. This sequence encodes CASSFSMNTEAFF.

This chain uses TRBV18 with TRBJ2-7, with 8 bases lining up with TRBD1. Unmatched junction bases numbered 12, after V lost 5 bases and J lost 0 bases. CDR3 length equals 17 residues. Germline values: CDR1 KGHSH, CDR2 LQKENI. CDR3 nucleotides: TGTGCCAGCTCAACTTCAGGACAGGGAAGGAGCTCCTACGAGCAGTACTTC. Translation: CASSTSGQGRSSYEQYF.

The gene calls are TRBV29-1 and TRBJ1-2; possibly TRBD1 for D (5 bases). Trimming left V 7 bases short and J 5 bases short, with 14 bases between. From germline, CDR1 is SQVTM and CDR2 ANQGSEA. The CDR3 is made up of 12 amino acids. CDR3 residues: CSGERGQYGYTF. The CDR3 DNA reads TGCAGCGGGGAAAGGGGCCAGTATGGCTACACCTTC.

The CDR3 here is CASTPTGAYEQYF. The CDR3 nucleotides read TGTGCCAGTACCCCGACAGGAGCGTACGAGCAGTACTTC. The genes are TRBV6-6 and TRBJ2-7; the D gene is possibly TRBD1 (6 bases). The CDR3 totals 13 residues. CDR1 and CDR2 from the germline V gene are MNHNY and SVGAGI (reference sequence). V lost 9 bases and J lost 4, with 16 bases in between.

V gene TRBV4-1 combines with J gene TRBJ2-1, with a possible D match to TRBD2 (6 bases). V was shortened by 6 bases and J by 5 bases, with 14 bases between the two germline ends. Germline CDR1 reads MGHRA; CDR2 reads YSYEKL. The CDR3 sequence is 14 residues long. The CDR3 loop reads CASRQDYTDNEQFF. In DNA form, the CDR3 reads TGCGCCAGCAGACAGGACTACACGGACAATGAGCAGTTCTTC.

This clone was counted a single time. The chain carries TRBV5-6 and TRBJ1-2; maybe TRBD1 (5 bases). CDR1 is SGHDT and CDR2 is YYEEEE in the germline V gene. V lost 6 bases to trimming and J lost 5 bases, with 17 bases between them. There are 14 residues in the CDR3. The CDR3 DNA is TGTGCCAGCATCCCGGGGACTTATGGTTATGGCTACACCTTC. Its protein is CASIPGTYGYGYTF.

The chain recombines TRBV18 with TRBJ2-7; 9 bases are shared with TRBD1. The CDR3 contains 16 residues. V shed 4 bases and J 5 bases; nucleotides not matched to a gene: 12. CDR1 is KGHSH and CDR2 is LQKENI in the germline V gene. CDR3 loop: CASSLFSGTGIHEQYF. CDR3 sequence (DNA): TGTGCCAGCTCACTATTCTCCGGGACAGGGATCCACGAGCAGTACTTC. Combining the CDR3 with reference TRBV18 and TRBJ2-7 gives the whole variable domain NAGVMQNPRHLVRRRGQEARLRCSPMKGHSHVYWYRQLPEEGLKFMVYLQKENIIDESGMPKERFSAEFPKEGPSILRIQQVVRGDSAAYFCASSLFSGTGIHEQYFGPGTRLTVT.

V is TRBV7-2 and J is TRBJ1-2; D might be TRBD1 (5 bases). The CDR3 loop spans 13 amino acids. V lost 5 bases, J lost 7 bases, and 14 bases lay in between. CDR1 is SGHTA, CDR2 FQGNSA, per germline. CDR3 nucleotide sequence: TGTGCCAGCAGCCCCGGGAGGGGCAGTGGCTACACCTTC. The encoded protein is CASSPGRGSGYTF.

The chain carries TRBV19 and TRBJ1-1, with 9 bases lining up with TRBD1. CDR1 and CDR2 (germline): LNHDA, SQIVND (reference sequence). The CDR3 covers 15 residues. With V trimmed by 5 bases and J by 2 bases, 6 bases remained unmatched. DNA of the CDR3: TGTGCCAGTAGTTCGTGGACAGGGGCAAACACTGAAGCTTTCTTT. Protein: CASSSWTGANTEAFF.

The chain uses TRBV7-8 and TRBJ2-1, with 7 nucleotides matching TRBD1. V dropped 5 bases and J dropped 10; count of bases not matched to a gene: 2. Germline V gives CDR1 SGHVS, CDR2 FQNEAQ. The CDR3 has 11 amino acids. CDR3 loop: CASSPQGEQFF. The CDR3 region has the DNA TGTGCCAGCAGCCCACAGGGGGAGCAGTTCTTC.

V and J are TRBV6-5 and TRBJ2-6; D is unclear. The V gene lost 5 bases and the J gene lost 0 bases, with 8 bases spanning the gap. This CDR3 contains 15 residues. Germline CDR1 MNHEY, CDR2 SVGAGI. CDR3 sequence reads: CASSKQTSGANVLTF. CDR3 coding DNA: TGTGCCAGCAGTAAACAGACCTCTGGGGCCAACGTCCTGACTTTC.

This clone came up a few times. This chain uses TRBV28 with TRBJ1-2; 8 bases agree with TRBD1. Germline assignment: CDR1 MDHEN and CDR2 SYDVKM. V was pared by 6 bases and J by 4 bases, with 1 base of the junction left unmatched. This CDR3 region has 12 residues. The DNA of the CDR3 is TGTGCCAGCAGAACAGGGGGCTATGGCTACACCTTC. This gives the protein CASRTGGYGYTF.

V and J are TRBV24-1 and TRBJ2-1; TRBD2 might be the D (7 bases). The length of the CDR3 is 13 residues. Germline values: CDR1 KGHDR, CDR2 SFDVKD. V shed 12 bases and J shed 1 base, with 12 bases lying between them. CDR3 amino acids: CAPGGLSYNEQFF. In DNA form, the CDR3 reads TGTGCCCCCGGGGGGCTATCCTACAATGAGCAGTTCTTC.

V gene TRBV7-2 combines with J gene TRBJ2-1; D may be TRBD2 (7 bases). Germline CDR1 SGHTA, CDR2 FQGNSA. The CDR3 length is 17 residues. The ends were cut back, 3 bases at V and 7 bases at J, with 22 bases in the middle. CDR3 bases: TGTGCCAGCAGCTTTACCCTAGGTGGGGGGGCGACGAATGAGCAGTTCTTC. Translated: CASSFTLGGGATNEQFF.

This chain joins TRBV5-1 and TRBJ2-2, with TRBD1 matching 9 bases. The CDR3 has 21 residues. Germline CDR1 SGHRS, CDR2 YFSETQ. Unmatched junction bases numbered 18, after V lost 3 bases and J lost 0 bases. CDR3 residues: CASSWVGSGTGFNANTGELFF. The CDR3 coding sequence is TGCGCCAGCAGCTGGGTGGGGTCCGGGACAGGGTTCAACGCGAACACCGGGGAGCTGTTTTTT.

The rearrangement joins TRBV4-2 to TRBJ1-1; D is unclear. This CDR3 contains 15 residues. V was pared by 0 bases and J by 0 bases, with 8 bases between. CDR1 is LGHNA and CDR2 is YNFKEQ in the germline V gene. The CDR3 region has the DNA TGTGCCAGCAGCCAAGAAACAGACATGAACACTGAAGCTTTCTTT. Its translation is CASSQETDMNTEAFF.

The chain couples TRBV6-2 or TRBV6-3 to TRBJ1-1; D might be TRBD1 (6 bases). Trimming left V 0 bases short and J 6 bases short, with 14 bases between. The CDR3 has 15 amino acids. Germline values: CDR1 MNHEY, CDR2 SVGEGT. CDR3 residues: CASSYSRGEGPEAFF. The CDR3 region has the DNA TGTGCCAGCAGTTACTCGAGGGGGGAGGGACCTGAAGCTTTCTTT.

The rearrangement links TRBV6-1 to TRBJ2-3; tentative D call: TRBD2 (6 bases). Germline V gives CDR1 MNHNS, CDR2 SASEGT. V was pared by 1 base and J by 5 bases, with 13 bases between. The CDR3 is made up of 15 amino acids. CDR3: CASSEVRGVGDTQYF. The CDR3 DNA follows: TGTGCCAGCAGTGAAGTTCGCGGGGTTGGAGATACGCAGTATTTT.

The chain joins TRBV4-3 to TRBJ2-2, with a weak D call TRBD2 (6 bases). The CDR3 contains 17 residues. Germline V gene lookup returns CDR1 LGHNA and CDR2 YSLEER. V lost 1 base and J 0 bases, leaving 12 bases between the germline ends. The chain's CDR3 is CASSQAHSGANTGELFF. In nucleotides, the CDR3 is TGCGCCAGCAGCCAAGCTCACTCGGGAGCGAACACCGGGGAGCTGTTTTTT.

The chain joins TRBV30 to TRBJ2-3; 10 nucleotides agree with TRBD2. This CDR3 is 15 amino acids long. J lost 3 bases, V lost 2 bases, and 5 bases had no gene match. Per germline, CDR1 GTSNPN and CDR2 SVGIG (reference sequence). The chain's CDR3 is CAWSRLAGVTDTQYF. DNA for the CDR3: TGTGCCTGGAGTCGGCTAGCGGGGGTAACAGATACGCAGTATTTT.

This clone appeared once. The chain uses TRBV6-4 and TRBJ1-1, with a possible D match to TRBD1 (6 bases). The CDR3 is made up of 13 amino acids. Trimming stripped 4 bases from V and 4 bases from J, with 10 bases between. CDR1 and CDR2 from the germline V gene are MRHNA and SNTAGT. Here the CDR3 DNA reads TGTGCCAGCAGTGCCCAACAGGGCACTGAAGCTTTCTTT. Its translation is CASSAQQGTEAFF.

This rearrangement joins TRBV2 to TRBJ1-3; D gene ambiguous. The CDR3 is 14 amino acids. CDR1 is SNHLY, CDR2 FYNNEI, per germline. Trimming removed 5 bases from V and 0 bases from J, with 8 bases in between. The CDR3 DNA is TGTGCCAGCAGTCTCCTACCCTCTGGAAACACCATATATTTT. As protein: CASSLLPSGNTIYF.

CDR3 loop: CASSWGEASYEQYF. The CDR3 bases are TGTGCCAGCAGCTGGGGGGAGGCCTCCTACGAGCAGTACTTC. The genes are TRBV7-2 and TRBJ2-7; D is perhaps TRBD2 (6 bases). Germline CDR1 SGHTA, CDR2 FQGNSA. The CDR3 totals 14 residues. V was pared by 4 bases and J by 0 bases, with 10 bases between.

The chain carries TRBV27 and TRBJ1-1, with D unclear. With 4 bases removed from V and 2 bases from J, the gap between germline ends came to 8 bases. Germline-derived CDR1 and CDR2 are MNHEY and SMNVEV (reference sequence). This CDR3 contains 13 residues. The CDR3: CASSSRLNTEAFF. As DNA, the CDR3 is TGTGCCAGCAGTTCCCGACTCAACACTGAAGCTTTCTTT.

J is TRBJ1-4 and V is TRBV18; 8 bases fit TRBD1. With 5 bases clipped from V and 6 bases from J, the junction kept 5 bases outside the gene matches. Germline V gene data show CDR1 as KGHSH and CDR2 as LQKENI. The length of the CDR3 is 14 residues. The CDR3, as DNA: TGTGCCAGCTCAACCAGGGGGCTTCATGAAAAACTGTTTTTT. This sequence encodes CASSTRGLHEKLFF.